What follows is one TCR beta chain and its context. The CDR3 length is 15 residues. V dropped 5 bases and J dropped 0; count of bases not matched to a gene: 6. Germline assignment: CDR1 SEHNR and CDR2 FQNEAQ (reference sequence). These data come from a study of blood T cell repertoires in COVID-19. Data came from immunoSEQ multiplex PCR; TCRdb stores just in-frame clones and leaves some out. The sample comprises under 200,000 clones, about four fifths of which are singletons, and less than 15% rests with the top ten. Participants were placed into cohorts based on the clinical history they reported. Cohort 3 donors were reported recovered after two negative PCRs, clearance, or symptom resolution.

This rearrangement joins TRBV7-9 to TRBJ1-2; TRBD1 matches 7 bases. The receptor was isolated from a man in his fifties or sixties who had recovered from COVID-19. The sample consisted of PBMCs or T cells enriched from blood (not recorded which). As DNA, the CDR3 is TGTGCCAGCAGCCCGCAGGGGGGCCCTAACTATGGCTACACCTTC. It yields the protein CASSPQGGPNYGYTF.